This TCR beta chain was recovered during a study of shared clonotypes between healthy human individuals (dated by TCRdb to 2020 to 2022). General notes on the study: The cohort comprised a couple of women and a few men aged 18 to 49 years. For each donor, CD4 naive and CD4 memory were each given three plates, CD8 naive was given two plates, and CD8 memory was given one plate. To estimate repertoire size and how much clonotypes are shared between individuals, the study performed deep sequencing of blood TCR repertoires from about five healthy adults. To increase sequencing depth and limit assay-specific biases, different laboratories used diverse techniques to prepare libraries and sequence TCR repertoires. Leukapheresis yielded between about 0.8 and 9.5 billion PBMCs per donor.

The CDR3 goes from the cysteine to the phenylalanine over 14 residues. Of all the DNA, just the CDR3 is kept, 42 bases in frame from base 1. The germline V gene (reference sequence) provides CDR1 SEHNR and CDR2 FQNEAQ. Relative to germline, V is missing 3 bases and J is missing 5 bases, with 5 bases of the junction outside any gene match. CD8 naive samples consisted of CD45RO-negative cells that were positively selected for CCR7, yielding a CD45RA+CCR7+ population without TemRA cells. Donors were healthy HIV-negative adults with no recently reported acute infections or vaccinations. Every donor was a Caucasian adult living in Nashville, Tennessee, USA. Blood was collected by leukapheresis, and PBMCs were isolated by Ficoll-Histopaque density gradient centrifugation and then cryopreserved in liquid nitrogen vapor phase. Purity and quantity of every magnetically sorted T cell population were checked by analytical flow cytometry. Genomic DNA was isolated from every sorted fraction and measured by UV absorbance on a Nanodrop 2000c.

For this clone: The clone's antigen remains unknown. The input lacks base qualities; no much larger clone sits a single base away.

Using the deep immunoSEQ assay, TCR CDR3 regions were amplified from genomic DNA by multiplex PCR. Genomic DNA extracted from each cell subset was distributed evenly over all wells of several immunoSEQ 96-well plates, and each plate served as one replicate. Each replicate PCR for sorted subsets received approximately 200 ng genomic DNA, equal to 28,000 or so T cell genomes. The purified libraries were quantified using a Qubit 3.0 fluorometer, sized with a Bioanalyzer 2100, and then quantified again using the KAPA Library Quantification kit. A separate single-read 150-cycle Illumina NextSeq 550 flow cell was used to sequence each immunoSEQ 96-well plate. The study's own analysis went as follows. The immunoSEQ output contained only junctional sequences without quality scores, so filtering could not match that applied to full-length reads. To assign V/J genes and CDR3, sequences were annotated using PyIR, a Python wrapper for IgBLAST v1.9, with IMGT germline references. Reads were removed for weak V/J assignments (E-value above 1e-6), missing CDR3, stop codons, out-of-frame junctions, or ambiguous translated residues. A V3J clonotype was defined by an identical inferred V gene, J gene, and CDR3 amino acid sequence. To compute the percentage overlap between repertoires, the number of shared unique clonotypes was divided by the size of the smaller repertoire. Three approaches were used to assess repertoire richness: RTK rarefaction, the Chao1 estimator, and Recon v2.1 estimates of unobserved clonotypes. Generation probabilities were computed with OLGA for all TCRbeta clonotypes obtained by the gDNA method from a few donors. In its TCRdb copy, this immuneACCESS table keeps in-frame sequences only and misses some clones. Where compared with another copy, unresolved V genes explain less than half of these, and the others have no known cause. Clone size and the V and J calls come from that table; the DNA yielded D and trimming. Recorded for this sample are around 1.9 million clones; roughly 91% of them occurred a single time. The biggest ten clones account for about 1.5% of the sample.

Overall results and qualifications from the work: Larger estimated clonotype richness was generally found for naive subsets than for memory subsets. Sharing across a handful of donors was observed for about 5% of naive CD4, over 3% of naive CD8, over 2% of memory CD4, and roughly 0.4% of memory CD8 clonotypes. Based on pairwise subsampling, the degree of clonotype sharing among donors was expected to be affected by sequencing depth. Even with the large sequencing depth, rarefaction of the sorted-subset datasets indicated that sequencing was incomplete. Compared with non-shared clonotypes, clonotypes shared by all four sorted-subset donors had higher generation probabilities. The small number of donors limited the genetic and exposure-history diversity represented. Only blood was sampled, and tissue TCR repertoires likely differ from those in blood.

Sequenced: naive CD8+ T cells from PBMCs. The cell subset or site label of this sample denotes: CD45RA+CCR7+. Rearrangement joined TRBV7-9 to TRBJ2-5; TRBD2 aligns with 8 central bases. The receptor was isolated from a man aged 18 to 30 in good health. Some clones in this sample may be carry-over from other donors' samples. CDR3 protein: CASSFREGRETQYF. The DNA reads TGTGCCAGCAGCTTCCGGGAGGGCCGGGAGACCCAGTACTTC. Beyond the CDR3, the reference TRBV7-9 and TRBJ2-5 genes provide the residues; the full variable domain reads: DTGVSQNPRHKITKRGQNVTFRCDPISEHNRLYWYRQTLGQGPEFLTYFQNEAQLEKSRLLSDRFSAERPKGSFSTLEIQRTEQGDSAMYLCASSFREGRETQYFGPGTRLLVL.